These 19 T cell receptor beta chains were sequenced from one sample in a study of chemoradiotherapy in HPV16-positive cancers. Assay used: immunoSEQ multiplex PCR; TCRdb lists only in-frame clones, some missing. Among about 8,100 clones listed, 70% to 85% were seen once. The specimen was collected from a patient who underwent chemoradiotherapy. Receptors originate from a human donor with HPV-associated anogenital cancer.

The CDR3 region has the DNA TGTGCCAGCAGTTCACTAGCGGGGAGCCCCTACGAGCAGTACTTC. Amino acid sequence: CASSSLAGSPYEQYF. The rearrangement uses TRBV6-6 and TRBJ2-7, with 10 bases fitting TRBD2. CDR1 MNHNY and CDR2 SVGAGI come from the germline V gene (reference sequence). Trimming at V came to 4 bases and at J to 2 bases, leaving 5 bases not matched to a gene. The CDR3 is 15 residues long.

This chain's CDR3 is CASSLHPTGFNEAFF. The CDR3 DNA sequence: TGCGCCAGCAGCCTGCACCCCACAGGGTTTAATGAAGCTTTCTTT. The V call is TRBV4-1, the J call TRBJ1-1; weak D call: TRBD1 (6 bases). V shed 4 bases and J shed 7 bases, with 19 bases lying between them. The germline CDR1 and CDR2 sequences are MGHRA and YSYEKL. This CDR3 contains 15 residues.

This clone appeared a few times. The chain combines TRBV19 with TRBJ1-6, with a weak D call TRBD1 (5 bases). V dropped 3 bases and J dropped 10 bases, with 13 bases sitting between them. Germline V CDR1 and CDR2: LNHDA, SQIVND (reference sequence). The CDR3 is made up of 14 amino acids. CDR3 nucleotide sequence: TGTGCCAGTAGTATGGGGGGTAAATCGTCACCCCTCCACTTT. It codes for CASSMGGKSSPLHF.

Within the sample, this clone is large. The rearrangement links TRBV4-3 to TRBJ2-1; D is possibly TRBD1 or TRBD2 (5 bases each). There are 12 residues in the CDR3. Looked up from germline, CDR1 is LGHNA and CDR2 is YSLEER. Deletions cut 0 bases from V and 8 bases from J, with 5 bases between. CDR3 coding DNA: TGCGCCAGCAGCCAAGAGGGGGATGAGCAGTTCTTC. Amino acid sequence: CASSQEGDEQFF.

This chain uses TRBV7-8 with TRBJ1-2; 7 positions match TRBD1. The ends lost 5 bases at V and 4 bases at J; junction bases unmatched: 4. Germline V gives CDR1 SGHVS, CDR2 FQNEAQ. The CDR3 covers 13 residues. The CDR3 DNA reads as TGTGCCAGCAGCGACCGGGACAGCTATGGCTACACCTTC. This sequence encodes CASSDRDSYGYTF.

Concerning this clone itself: One junction end disagrees with the germline gene, perhaps due to a read error. The V call is TRBV2, the J call TRBJ2-7, with 9 bases that match TRBD1. This CDR3 region has 14 residues. CDR1 and CDR2 from the germline V gene are SNHLY and FYNNEI. CDR3 nucleotides: TGTGCCAGCAGCTCCGGGACAGGGTCCTCCGAGCAGTACTTC. It yields the protein CASSSGTGSSEQYF.

The genes are TRBV27 and TRBJ2-1; TRBD2 aligns across 14 bases. With 1 base clipped from V and 6 bases from J, the junction kept 8 bases outside the gene matches. The CDR3 length is 18 residues. The germline V gene has CDR1 MNHEY and CDR2 SMNVEV (reference sequence). The CDR3 nucleotides are TGTGCCAGCAGTTTATACGGCCAGGGACTAGCGGGGGCCAATGAGCAGTTCTTC. Its protein is CASSLYGQGLAGANEQFF.

The CDR3 DNA sequence: TGTGCCAGCAGCTGGACTAGCGGGGGCCCCACAGATACGCAGTATTTT. Protein product: CASSWTSGGPTDTQYF. This rearrangement joins TRBV7-9 to TRBJ2-3; TRBD2 matches at 13 bases. CDR1 SEHNR and CDR2 FQNEAQ come from the germline V gene (reference sequence). The V segment lost 4 bases and the J segment 2 bases; nucleotides outside the gene matches: 3. The CDR3 runs to 16 residues.

The rearrangement links TRBV11-2 to TRBJ1-5, with a possible D match to TRBD1 (6 bases). CDR3 size: 15 residues. Per the germline V gene, CDR1 is SGHAT and CDR2 is FQNNGV. V lost 4 bases and J lost 4, with 14 bases in between. The CDR3, as DNA: TGTGCCAGCAGCTCAAGCCTTCAGGGGAATCAGCCCCAGCATTTT. Protein: CASSSSLQGNQPQHF. Full variable domain (remainder filled in from reference TRBV11-2 and TRBJ1-5): EAGVAQSPRYKIIEKRQSVAFWCNPISGHATLYWYQQILGQGPKLLIQFQNNGVVDDSQLPKDRFSAERLKGVDSTLKIQPAKLEDSAVYLCASSSSLQGNQPQHFGDGTRLSIL.

The chain recombines TRBV5-1 with TRBJ1-1; D remains ambiguous. The germline CDR1 and CDR2 sequences are SGHRS and YFSETQ. Trimming removed 0 bases from V and 0 bases from J, with 3 bases in between. The CDR3 runs to 13 residues. DNA of the CDR3: TGCGCCAGCAGCTTGGGGCTGAACACTGAAGCTTTCTTT. Protein: CASSLGLNTEAFF.

This clone was picked up a small number of times. The rearrangement uses TRBV4-2 and TRBJ2-4; D may be TRBD1 (6 bases). This CDR3 contains 15 residues. The V gene lost 5 bases and the J gene lost 0 bases, with 11 bases spanning the gap. Germline assignment: CDR1 LGHNA and CDR2 YNFKEQ. CDR3 sequence: CASSSDRLAKNIQYF. Written as DNA, the CDR3 is TGTGCCAGCAGCTCTGACAGGCTAGCCAAAAACATTCAGTACTTC.

This clone showed up just a few times. The gene calls are TRBV7-2 and TRBJ1-2, with D unresolved. CDR3 length equals 15 residues. The ends were cut back, 6 bases at V and 2 bases at J, with 16 bases in the middle. From germline, CDR1 is SGHTA and CDR2 FQGNSA. CDR3 sequence (DNA): TGTGCCAGCAGTCCTGCCGGGTATTTGAACTATGGCTACACCTTC. This translates into CASSPAGYLNYGYTF.

This clone showed up just a few times. The V gene is TRBV14, the J gene TRBJ1-1; TRBD1 is a possible D gene (5 bases). The germline V gene has CDR1 SGHDN and CDR2 FVKESK. The CDR3 has 14 residues. V dropped 4 bases and J dropped 1 base, with 10 bases sitting between them. CDR3 region: CASSRPGTNTEAFF. CDR3 DNA: TGTGCCAGCAGCCGTCCGGGGACGAACACTGAAGCTTTCTTT.

The rearrangement joins TRBV30 to TRBJ2-5; 9 nucleotides line up with TRBD2. The V gene's germline CDR1 is GTSNPN and CDR2 SVGIG (reference sequence). This CDR3 contains 15 residues. The V and J ends lost 1 base and 5 bases, in that order; junction bases with no gene match: 8. For the CDR3, the DNA is TGTGCCTGGAGTGCCCCCGGGACTAGCAGGGAGACCCAGTACTTC. Translation gives CAWSAPGTSRETQYF. Looking up the rest from reference TRBV30 and TRBJ2-5 gives the full variable domain: SQTIHQWPATLVQPVGSPLSLECTVEGTSNPNLYWYRQAAGRGLQLLFYSVGIGQISSEVPQNLSASRPQDRQFILSSKKLLLSDSGFYLCAWSAPGTSRETQYFGPGTRLLVL.

This chain connects TRBV2 to TRBJ2-7, with a possible D match to TRBD2 (6 bases). V was pared by 2 bases and J by 2 bases, with 13 bases between. Per germline, CDR1 SNHLY and CDR2 FYNNEI. The CDR3 consists of 15 residues. The CDR3 loop reads CASSEYGGIAYEQYF. The CDR3 DNA is TGTGCCAGCAGTGAATACGGAGGGATCGCCTACGAGCAGTACTTC. Using reference TRBV2 and TRBJ2-7 for the parts outside the CDR3, the full variable domain is EPEVTQTPSHQVTQMGQEVILRCVPISNHLYFYWYRQILGQKVEFLVSFYNNEISEKSEIFDDQFSVERPDGSNFTLKIRSTKLEDSAMYFCASSEYGGIAYEQYFGPGTRLTVT.

The chain carries TRBV6-5 and TRBJ2-7; 7 bases line up with TRBD2. With 1 base clipped from V and 5 bases from J, the junction kept 2 bases outside the gene matches. The CDR3 contains 13 residues. In germline, CDR1 is MNHEY, CDR2 SVGAGI. Here the CDR3 reads CASSYWGGNEQYF. In DNA, the CDR3 is TGTGCCAGCAGTTACTGGGGGGGGAACGAGCAGTACTTC.

The chain combines TRBV4-2 with TRBJ1-2, with D unresolved. Looked up from germline, CDR1 is LGHNA and CDR2 is YNFKEQ. The CDR3 extends over 13 amino acids. V was pared by 4 bases and J by 8 bases, with 14 bases between. The CDR3 loop reads CASSLWWVSGYTF. CDR3 sequence (DNA): TGTGCCAGCAGCCTGTGGTGGGTTTCAGGCTACACCTTC.

The V and J genes are TRBV9 and TRBJ2-1; D not resolved. The germline V gene has CDR1 SGDLS and CDR2 YYNGEE. There are 14 residues in the CDR3. Trimming removed 1 base from V and 3 bases from J, with 8 bases in between. The CDR3 sequence: CASSVLGLYNEQFF. The CDR3 coding sequence is TGTGCCAGCAGCGTATTGGGCCTCTACAATGAGCAGTTCTTC.

In this sample, this clone turned up a few times. This chain links TRBV5-4 with TRBJ2-7; perhaps TRBD2 as D (6 bases). Germline V gene lookup returns CDR1 SGHNT and CDR2 YYREEE (reference sequence). V was shortened by 4 bases and J by 2 bases, with 16 bases between the two germline ends. The CDR3 contains 15 residues. The CDR3 DNA reads as TGTGCCAGCAGCCTCGGATTTAGCGGTACCTACGAGCAGTACTTC. Encoded protein: CASSLGFSGTYEQYF.